This entry is about one T cell receptor beta chain. Antigen specificity is unknown. The authors prepared UMI-labeled TRB cDNA libraries by 5' RACE. TCRdb reworked the 5' RACE reads into one entry per CDR3 protein, no DNA. The sample is made up of 90,000 to 150,000 distinct CDR3 sequences, and the top ten hold about 0.34% of it. This sample is part of a study of CXCR3-negative and CXCR3-positive naive CD8 T cells. The CDR3 has 16 residues. Germline CDR1 and CDR2: SGHRS and YFSETQ. Some 300,000 cells per CD8+ T cell subset were flow-sorted in triplicate. Naivety in CD8+ T cells corresponded to a CD45RO-CCR7+CD27+CD95- phenotype. Study-wide points: TRB CDR3 hydrophobicity was greater in CXCR3-positive naive cells than in CXCR3-negative naive cells. Similar TRBV-TRBJ usage characterized naive CXCR3-negative and CXCR3-positive cells; memory cells differed. Memory CD8+ cells showed much lower diversity, while both naive subsets displayed comparably high diversity.

This chain links TRBV5-1 with TRBJ2-3; TCRdb's D gene call, TRBD2, goes unchecked for lack of DNA. The sequencing sample was made of naive CXCR3+ CD8+ T cells from blood. Subset in this sample: CD45RO-CCR7+CD27+CD95- naive CD8+ T cells expressing CXCR3 (TNR3+). This receptor was identified in a human donor in good health. Some clones in this sample may be carry-over from other donors' samples. This CDR3 reads CASSLEVAESTDTQYF.